This TCR beta chain derives from a study of cytomegalovirus exposure and HLA in healthy donors. Germline V lookup: CDR1 SGDLS, CDR2 YYNGEE. The CDR3 has 15 residues. V lost 0 bases and J lost 2; bases outside the gene matches: 2. PCR employed 60 Vbeta and 13 Jbeta primers. Repertoires were generated with immunoSEQ multiplex PCR, while TCRdb's copy carries only in-frame clones and drops some. The sample has about 200,000 clones. Whole-study results and caveats: About 87% or about 30% of the time was how often most TCR beta V segments were productive, according to an earlier analysis.

Details on this clone: Its specificity is not known.

The TCR originated in a boy aged 10-17 years in good health and CMV-seronegative. V and J are TRBV9 and TRBJ1-2; 9 nucleotides match TRBD1. The specimen sequenced was PBMCs. The CDR3 DNA sequence: TGTGCCAGCAGCGTAGGTGGGACAGGGAACTATGGCTACACCTTC. This codes for CASSVGGTGNYGYTF.